Each of the 31 T cell receptor beta chains below was sequenced from the same sample in a study of OX40 agonist ivuxolimab in advanced cancers. The data were produced by immunoSEQ multiplex PCR, yet TCRdb's version contains in-frame clones alone and is incomplete. The sample has tens of thousands of clones; just under 95% are singletons. The specimen comprised CD4+ or CD8+ T cells sorted from blood, sampled in a trial of the OX40 agonist ivuxolimab. These receptors all stem from an adult with an advanced solid tumor such as melanoma, head and neck, liver or kidney cancer.

The V gene is TRBV7-8, the J gene TRBJ1-5; D gene unclear. The CDR3 has 14 amino acids. Germline lookup yields CDR1 SGHVS and CDR2 FQNEAQ. V shed 2 bases and J shed 9 bases, with 14 bases lying between them. This CDR3 is CASSLRAAEGPQHF. The CDR3 DNA reads as TGTGCCAGCAGCTTACGAGCTGCCGAGGGGCCCCAGCATTTT. The full variable domain, completed using reference TRBV7-8 and TRBJ1-5, is GAGVSQSPRYKVAKRGQDVALRCDPISGHVSLFWYQQALGQGPEFLTYFQNEAQLDKSGLPSDRFFAERPEGSVSTLKIQRTQQEDSAVYLCASSLRAAEGPQHFGDGTRLSIL.

This clone was seen just once. The junction and the germline gene differ at one end; a read error may be behind it. V is TRBV6-5 and J is TRBJ2-1, with 7 positions matching TRBD1. The CDR3 is made up of 15 amino acids. Germline CDR1 reads MNHEY; CDR2 reads SVGAGI. The DNA of the CDR3 is TGTGCCAGCAGCTCCTCGGGACAGTCCCCACAAACCAAGATCTTC. Translated, it gives CASSSSGQSPQTKIF.

The chain recombines TRBV7-9 with TRBJ2-3; D ambiguous. CDR1 and CDR2 from the germline V gene are SEHNR and FQNEAQ (reference sequence). This CDR3 region has 16 residues. V lost 6 bases, J lost 0 bases, and 16 bases lay in between. Here the CDR3 reads CASSPEPYPSTDTQYF. CDR3 nucleotide sequence: TGTGCCAGCAGTCCCGAACCTTACCCTAGCACAGATACGCAGTATTTT.

This rearrangement joins TRBV13 to TRBJ1-2, with D hard to call. V lost 3 bases to trimming and J lost 3 bases, with 11 bases between them. The CDR3 is 14 residues long. CDR1 and CDR2 (germline): PRHDT, FYEKMQ (reference sequence). The DNA of the CDR3 is TGTGCCAGCAGCTTGTATACGCTCGACTATGGCTACACCTTC. It translates to CASSLYTLDYGYTF.

The chain couples TRBV27 to TRBJ2-1; D is uncertain. The V end lost 3 bases, the J end lost 10 bases, and 13 bases lay between the germline ends. Germline loops: CDR1 MNHEY, CDR2 SMNVEV (reference sequence). The CDR3 contains 13 residues. CDR3 sequence: CASSLERYGEQFF. CDR3 DNA sequence: TGTGCCAGCAGTTTGGAGAGGTATGGGGAGCAGTTCTTC.

The CDR3 sequence: CASSSNRGDEQFF. In DNA form, the CDR3 reads TGTGCCAGCAGCTCAAACAGGGGCGATGAGCAGTTCTTC. V and J are TRBV5-6 and TRBJ2-1; 7 nucleotides line up with TRBD1. V lost 3 bases, J lost 8 bases, and 5 bases stayed unmatched. The CDR3 is 13 residues long. Germline-derived CDR1 and CDR2 are SGHDT and YYEEEE.

This rearrangement joins TRBV9 to TRBJ2-7; 8 bases are shared with TRBD2. This CDR3 is built from 15 residues. Losses at the gene ends were 0 bases for V and 3 bases for J; bases not matched to a gene: 5. CDR1 is SGDLS, CDR2 YYNGEE, per germline. The CDR3 DNA is TGTGCCAGCAGCGTAGGCAGCGGGAGCCACTACGAGCAGTACTTC. It codes for CASSVGSGSHYEQYF.

The chain couples TRBV6-1 to TRBJ2-7, with a possible D match to TRBD1 (6 bases). This CDR3 region has 12 residues. V gave up 6 bases and J gave up 2 bases, with 8 bases separating them. The germline V gene has CDR1 MNHNS and CDR2 SASEGT. In nucleotides, the CDR3 is TGTGCCAGCAGGGCAGGGGCCTACGAGCAGTACTTC. This encodes CASRAGAYEQYF.

The chain combines TRBV4-3 with TRBJ2-7, with D unresolved. The V gene lost 0 bases and the J gene lost 0 bases, with 9 bases spanning the gap. The CDR3 is 15 residues long. Germline V gene lookup returns CDR1 LGHNA and CDR2 YSLEER. In DNA, the CDR3 is TGCGCCAGCAGCCAAGATCTCGAGAGCTCCTACGAGCAGTACTTC. This translates into CASSQDLESSYEQYF.

This clone appeared a few times. The rearrangement joins TRBV5-6 to TRBJ1-5, with a weak D call TRBD1 (5 bases). V lost 4 bases and J lost 8, with 16 bases in between. The length of the CDR3 is 14 residues. Germline lookup yields CDR1 SGHDT and CDR2 YYEEEE. DNA for the CDR3: TGTGCCAGCAGCGGCGGGGCCTATTATGAGCCCCAGCATTTT. Protein: CASSGGAYYEPQHF. Together with reference TRBV5-6 and TRBJ1-5, the CDR3 gives the full variable domain: DAGVTQSPTHLIKTRGQQVTLRCSPKSGHDTVSWYQQALGQGPQFIFQYYEEEERQRGNFPDRFSGHQFPNYSSELNVNALLLGDSALYLCASSGGAYYEPQHFGDGTRLSIL.

The CDR3 DNA reads TGCGCCAGCAGCGTTGGGAGTTTTACCCCTTATAGCAATCAGCCCCAGCATTTT. It codes for CASSVGSFTPYSNQPQHF. This chain joins TRBV4-1 and TRBJ1-5; D call uncertain. The CDR3 has 18 residues. Germline V gene sequence: CDR1 MGHRA, CDR2 YSYEKL. V dropped 5 bases and J dropped 0 bases, with 20 bases sitting between them.

The V and J genes are TRBV6-6 and TRBJ2-1, with D maybe TRBD1 (8 bases). The V gene lost 0 bases and the J gene lost 5 bases, with 11 bases spanning the gap. The CDR3 sequence is 15 residues long. Germline values: CDR1 MNHNY, CDR2 SVGAGI (reference sequence). The CDR3 region is CASSYSQGGNNEQFF. Written as DNA, the CDR3 is TGTGCCAGCAGTTACTCACAGGGGGGGAACAATGAGCAGTTCTTC.

The chain has TRBV5-6 and TRBJ2-7, with unresolved D. V lost 2 bases to trimming and J lost 2 bases, with 11 bases between them. Germline V lookup: CDR1 SGHDT, CDR2 YYEEEE. The CDR3 contains 14 residues. The CDR3 here is CASSFPGPTYEQYF. CDR3 bases: TGTGCCAGCAGCTTCCCGGGTCCAACCTACGAGCAGTACTTC.

Concerning this clone itself: This sample also contains other DNA sequences that code for the same CDR3. V is TRBV7-9 and J is TRBJ2-7; D is unclear. Germline V gene lookup returns CDR1 SEHNR and CDR2 FQNEAQ (reference sequence). V was clipped by 5 bases and J by 3 bases, with 5 bases between them. CDR3 length: 11 amino acids. CDR3 coding DNA: TGTGCCAGCAGCCTAAACTACGAGCAGTACTTC. Translating gives CASSLNYEQYF.

The V gene is TRBV19, the J gene TRBJ2-7; 13 nucleotides match TRBD2. The CDR3 contains 16 residues. V was clipped by 3 bases and J by 3 bases; unmatched bases: 5. Germline V lookup: CDR1 LNHDA, CDR2 SQIVND (reference sequence). The CDR3 loop is CASSIRTSGSSYEQYF. The CDR3 bases are TGTGCCAGTAGTATCCGGACTAGCGGGAGTAGCTACGAGCAGTACTTC. Full variable domain (rest looked up from reference TRBV19 and TRBJ2-7): DGGITQSPKYLFRKEGQNVTLSCEQNLNHDAMYWYRQDPGQGLRLIYYSQIVNDFQKGDIAEGYSVSREKKESFPLTVTSAQKNPTAFYLCASSIRTSGSSYEQYFGPGTRLTVT.

The chain links TRBV7-9 to TRBJ2-7, with 8 bases aligning to TRBD2. V shed 8 bases and J 3 bases; nucleotides not matched to a gene: 9. The CDR3 extends over 14 amino acids. In germline, CDR1 is SEHNR, CDR2 FQNEAQ (reference sequence). The CDR3 bases are TGTGCCAGCGTCTCCACTAGCGGTAACTACGAGCAGTACTTC. This codes for CASVSTSGNYEQYF.

This clone showed up just once. The chain combines TRBV5-4 with TRBJ2-4, with a weak D call TRBD2 (7 bases). The CDR3 is made up of 13 amino acids. The germline gives CDR1 SGHNT, CDR2 YYREEE (reference sequence). Trimming removed 4 bases from V and 8 bases from J, with 13 bases in between. The CDR3: CASSLTGRDIQYF. DNA for the CDR3: TGTGCCAGCAGCCTCACAGGGAGGGACATTCAGTACTTC.

The chain joins TRBV9 to TRBJ2-3; the D gene is possibly TRBD1 (6 bases). The CDR3 spans 15 residues. The V and J ends lost 4 bases and 2 bases respectively, with 14 bases between them. Looked up from germline, CDR1 is SGDLS and CDR2 is YYNGEE. The CDR3 DNA sequence: TGTGCCAGCAGCACCCGACGACAGGACACAGATACGCAGTATTTT. It translates to CASSTRRQDTDTQYF. Full variable domain (outside the CDR3, taken from reference TRBV9 and TRBJ2-3): DSGVTQTPKHLITATGQRVTLRCSPRSGDLSVYWYQQSLDQGLQFLIQYYNGEERAKGNILERFSAQQFPDLHSELNLSSLELGDSALYFCASSTRRQDTDTQYFGPGTRLTVL.

This chain joins TRBV4-1 and TRBJ1-2, with 7 bases aligning to TRBD1. Germline V lookup: CDR1 MGHRA, CDR2 YSYEKL. V was pared by 6 bases and J by 5 bases, with 6 bases of the junction left unmatched. The CDR3 spans 13 residues. The CDR3: CASSPGGGYGYTF. CDR3 nucleotides: TGCGCCAGCAGTCCAGGGGGAGGATATGGCTACACCTTC.

The V call is TRBV4-3, the J call TRBJ2-1; 8 bases agree with TRBD2. Germline values: CDR1 LGHNA, CDR2 YSLEER. The CDR3 has 16 amino acids. V lost 2 bases and J lost 2; bases outside the gene matches: 5. The CDR3 loop reads CASSQSGTSAYNEQFF. Written as DNA, the CDR3 is TGCGCCAGCAGCCAATCTGGGACTAGTGCCTACAATGAGCAGTTCTTC.

The chain combines TRBV28 with TRBJ1-2, with D perhaps TRBD1 (5 bases). V was cut by 1 base and J by 3 bases, with 9 bases left in between. CDR3 length equals 14 residues. Germline CDR1 reads MDHEN; CDR2 reads SYDVKM. CDR3 in DNA: TGTGCCAGCAGTTTATCGGGGCCTGACTATGGCTACACCTTC. Translated: CASSLSGPDYGYTF.

The V gene is TRBV4-3, the J gene TRBJ2-7; 7 nucleotides align to TRBD1. This CDR3 region has 17 residues. The ends lost 0 bases at V and 2 bases at J; junction bases unmatched: 10. The germline V gene has CDR1 LGHNA and CDR2 YSLEER. CDR3 region: CASSQDQTGQRPYEQYF. DNA for the CDR3: TGCGCCAGCAGCCAAGATCAAACGGGACAGAGACCCTACGAGCAGTACTTC.

The rearrangement uses TRBV9 and TRBJ1-3; D may be TRBD1 (6 bases). Trimming took 4 bases from V and 3 from J, leaving 20 bases between them. This CDR3 comprises 17 residues. Germline CDR1 and CDR2: SGDLS and YYNGEE. CDR3 DNA sequence: TGTGCCAGCAGCCTAAATCCAGGGGCCCTGGTTGGAAACACCATATATTTT. Its translation is CASSLNPGALVGNTIYF. The variable domain in full, with the rest retrieved from reference TRBV9 and TRBJ1-3, is DSGVTQTPKHLITATGQRVTLRCSPRSGDLSVYWYQQSLDQGLQFLIQYYNGEERAKGNILERFSAQQFPDLHSELNLSSLELGDSALYFCASSLNPGALVGNTIYFGEGSWLTVV.

The chain uses TRBV6-5 and TRBJ2-2; possibly TRBD2 for D (5 bases). CDR3 length equals 13 residues. V was clipped by 6 bases and J by 3 bases, with 8 bases between them. CDR1 is MNHEY and CDR2 is SVGAGI in the germline V gene. The CDR3 loop is CASSPGYTGELFF. The CDR3 bases are TGTGCCAGCAGCCCGGGGTACACCGGGGAGCTGTTTTTT.

In regard to this clone: Its ends do not fully match the called genes, so a read error is possible. The V and J genes are TRBV7-7 and TRBJ1-5; D might be TRBD1 (6 bases). Germline CDR1 reads SSHAT; CDR2 reads FNYEAQ (reference sequence). This CDR3 contains 16 residues. The CDR3 DNA is TGTGCTAGCAGCTTAGAAAGTACAGGGTACAATCAGCCCCAGCATTTT. It codes for CASSLESTGYNQPQHF.

The chain uses TRBV6-5 and TRBJ1-4; D not resolved. V lost 2 bases and J lost 2, with 3 bases in between. The CDR3 extends over 13 amino acids. CDR1 and CDR2 from the germline V gene are MNHEY and SVGAGI. For the CDR3, the DNA is TGTGCCAGCAGTTACCGGACTAATGAAAAACTGTTTTTT. It codes for CASSYRTNEKLFF.

This chain uses TRBV18 with TRBJ2-1; D not resolved. Trimming shortened V by 0 bases and J by 8 bases, and 14 bases separated the two germline ends. CDR3 length equals 15 residues. CDR1 and CDR2 (germline): KGHSH, LQKENI. The CDR3 bases are TGTGCCAGCTCACCACCCACCTCCTCCGAAGATGAGCAGTTCTTC. This encodes CASSPPTSSEDEQFF.

This chain joins TRBV9 and TRBJ2-7; D is unclear. Trimming shortened V by 0 bases and J by 5 bases, and 9 bases separated the two germline ends. The CDR3 extends over 13 amino acids. In germline, CDR1 is SGDLS, CDR2 YYNGEE. CDR3 sequence reads: CASSVDQAHEQYF. CDR3 bases: TGTGCCAGCAGCGTAGACCAGGCCCACGAGCAGTACTTC.

The chain uses TRBV25-1 and TRBJ2-7, with D uncertain. The CDR3 sequence is 13 residues long. V lost 2 bases to trimming and J lost 7 bases, with 12 bases between them. The germline CDR1 and CDR2 sequences are MGHDK and SYGVNS. The CDR3 bases are TGTGCCAGCAGTGAAAGTCCAGCAAGGGAGCAGTACTTC. Its translation is CASSESPAREQYF.

DNA of the CDR3: TGTGCCAGCAGCTCACCCTACTTCCCCTACGAGCAGTACTTC. Protein sequence: CASSSPYFPYEQYF. The chain recombines TRBV7-2 with TRBJ2-7, with D unclear. The CDR3 consists of 14 residues. From germline, CDR1 is SGHTA and CDR2 FQGNSA. The V gene lost 4 bases and the J gene lost 2 bases, with 12 bases spanning the gap.

Written as DNA, the CDR3 is TGCGCCAGCAGCTTGGGGGCAGGGGGCACTGAAGCTTTCTTT. Its protein product is CASSLGAGGTEAFF. The V call is TRBV5-1, the J call TRBJ1-1; TRBD1 aligns across 7 bases. Losses at the gene ends were 0 bases for V and 4 bases for J; bases not matched to a gene: 3. The CDR3 runs to 14 residues. Per germline, CDR1 SGHRS and CDR2 YFSETQ. The variable domain in full, with the rest retrieved from reference TRBV5-1 and TRBJ1-1, is KAGVTQTPRYLIKTRGQQVTLSCSPISGHRSVSWYQQTPGQGLQFLFEYFSETQRNKGNFPGRFSGRQFSNSRSEMNVSTLELGDSALYLCASSLGAGGTEAFFGQGTRLTVV.